The 9 T cell receptor beta chains given below trace back to one sample, sequenced in a study of T cells after posttransplantation cyclophosphamide. Profiled with immunoSEQ multiplex PCR; TCRdb holds only in-frame clones, not every one. The data show roughly 18,000 clones, approximately 87% seen once. The material sequenced was memory CD4+ T cells sorted from blood. Receptors were obtained from a man under 40 in good health and a related stem cell transplant donor.

The rearrangement joins TRBV5-1 to TRBJ2-3; TRBD1 is a possible D gene (6 bases). With 3 bases removed from V and 4 bases from J, the gap between germline ends came to 15 bases. The CDR3 covers 15 residues. The V gene's germline CDR1 is SGHRS and CDR2 YFSETQ. The CDR3 spells CASSSEGVWADTQYF. The CDR3 nucleotides read TGCGCCAGCAGCTCCGAGGGGGTTTGGGCAGATACGCAGTATTTT.

The CDR3 here is CASSKGQGLGYEQYF. CDR3 bases: TGCGCCAGCAGCAAAGGACAGGGGTTAGGATACGAGCAGTACTTC. The chain joins TRBV5-1 to TRBJ2-7, with TRBD1 matching 9 bases. Looked up from germline, CDR1 is SGHRS and CDR2 is YFSETQ. This CDR3 has 15 amino acids. Trimming took 4 bases from V and 4 from J; bases not matched to a gene: 9.

Only one count was recorded for this clone. This chain connects TRBV7-8 to TRBJ1-2, with TRBD1 matching 7 bases. CDR1 SGHVS and CDR2 FQNEAQ come from the germline V gene. V shed 4 bases, J shed 2 bases, and the junction held 4 bases outside the gene matches. The CDR3 extends over 14 amino acids. In nucleotides, the CDR3 is TGTGCCAGCAGCTCCCTGACAGGGAACTATGGCTACACCTTC. Translation: CASSSLTGNYGYTF.

The CDR3 DNA is TGTGCCAGCAGCCGAGCGGGGAACACTGAAGCTTTCTTT. Translation gives CASSRAGNTEAFF. The chain employs TRBV14 and TRBJ1-1; D gene unclear. This CDR3 contains 13 residues. V was cut by 4 bases and J by 1 base, with 7 bases left in between. The germline V gene has CDR1 SGHDN and CDR2 FVKESK.

This clone was picked up a small number of times. The CDR3 reads CASSLSRQGGTEAFF. In DNA, the CDR3 is TGCGCCAGCAGCTTGAGCCGACAGGGGGGTACTGAAGCTTTCTTT. This chain uses TRBV5-1 with TRBJ1-1; 9 bases match TRBD1. V lost 1 base, J lost 5 bases, and 6 bases stayed unmatched. CDR1 SGHRS and CDR2 YFSETQ come from the germline V gene. CDR3 length: 15 amino acids.

The chain combines TRBV28 with TRBJ2-7, with 8 bases that match TRBD1. The end of the DNA is better explained by TRBJ2-5, so the J call may be wrong. Germline lookup yields CDR1 MDHEN and CDR2 SYDVKM. The CDR3 loop spans 15 amino acids. CDR3 in DNA: TGTGCCAGCAGTTTAACCGGACAGGGCCAAGAGACCCAGTACTTC. It yields the protein CASSLTGQGQETQYF.

The chain employs TRBV6-5 and TRBJ1-1; D gene unclear. The CDR3 extends over 13 amino acids. V lost 7 bases and J 0 bases, leaving 9 bases between the germline ends. Germline V gives CDR1 MNHEY, CDR2 SVGAGI. The CDR3 region has the DNA TGTGCCAGCAAAGGAGAGATGAACACTGAAGCTTTCTTT. Amino acid sequence: CASKGEMNTEAFF.

In DNA form, the CDR3 reads TGCGCCAGCAGCTTGGACAGGGCCTCTGGAAACACCATATATTTT. Translation: CASSLDRASGNTIYF. This rearrangement joins TRBV5-1 to TRBJ1-3; perhaps TRBD1 as D (6 bases). CDR1 and CDR2 from the germline V gene are SGHRS and YFSETQ. The V gene lost 0 bases and the J gene lost 0 bases, with 7 bases spanning the gap. The CDR3 loop spans 15 amino acids.

CDR3 nucleotide sequence: TGTGCCAGCAGTTCGGCGGGACAGGGGGTCAATGAGCAGTTCTTC. Amino acid sequence: CASSSAGQGVNEQFF. The chain links TRBV28 to TRBJ2-1; 11 nucleotides align to TRBD1. This CDR3 region has 15 residues. V trimming: 4 bases; J trimming: 6 bases; junction bases outside the gene matches: 5. Germline CDR1 is MDHEN and CDR2 is SYDVKM.